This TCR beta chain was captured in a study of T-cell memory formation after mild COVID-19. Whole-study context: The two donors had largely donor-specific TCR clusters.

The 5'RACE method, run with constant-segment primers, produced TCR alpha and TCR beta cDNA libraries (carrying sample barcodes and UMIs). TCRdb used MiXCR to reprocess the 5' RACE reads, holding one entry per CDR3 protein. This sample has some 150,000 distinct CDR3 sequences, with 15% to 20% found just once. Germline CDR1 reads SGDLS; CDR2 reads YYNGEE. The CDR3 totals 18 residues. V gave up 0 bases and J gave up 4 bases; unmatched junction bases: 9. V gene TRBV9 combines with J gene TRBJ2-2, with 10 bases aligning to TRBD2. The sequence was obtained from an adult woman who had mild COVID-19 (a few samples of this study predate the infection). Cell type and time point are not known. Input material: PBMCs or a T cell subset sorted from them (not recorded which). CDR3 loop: CASSVVLAGEFGTGELFF. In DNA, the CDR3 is TGTGCCAGCAGCGTAGTCCTAGCGGGAGAGTTTGGCACCGGGGAGCTGTTTTTT. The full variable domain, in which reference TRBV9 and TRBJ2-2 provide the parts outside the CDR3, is DSGVTQTPKHLITATGQRVTLRCSPRSGDLSVYWYQQSLDQGLQFLIQYYNGEERAKGNILERFSAQQFPDLHSELNLSSLELGDSALYFCASSVVLAGEFGTGELFFGEGSRLTVL.